The 4 T cell receptor beta chains reported below all come from one sample, sequenced in a study of identical twins. MiXCR, applied by TCRdb to the 5' RACE reads, yields one record per CDR3 protein. The data contain 1.5 million to 2 million distinct CDR3 sequences, 32% of them singletons. The sample taken for sequencing was cord blood. The receptors come from a newborn girl in good health.

This chain uses TRBV7-9 with TRBJ2-7, with TRBD2 matching over 9 bases. V dropped 5 bases and J dropped 2; count of bases not matched to a gene: 10. Germline CDR1 SEHNR, CDR2 FQNEAQ (reference sequence). There are 16 residues in the CDR3. CDR3: CASSPSGRLPTYEQYF. The CDR3 DNA follows: TGTGCCAGCAGCCCGAGCGGGAGGCTACCAACCTACGAGCAGTACTTC.

This clonotype was observed a handful of times. The chain links TRBV12-5 to TRBJ1-2; the D is unclear. The CDR3 loop spans 13 amino acids. Trimming took off 3 bases at V and 4 bases at J, with 9 bases between the two ends. From germline, CDR1 is LGHNT and CDR2 FRNRAP. CDR3 region: CASGFEALYGYTF. The CDR3 DNA is TGTGCTAGTGGTTTCGAGGCGCTCTATGGCTACACCTTC.

This clonotype was seen ten or more times. The rearrangement joins TRBV3-1 to TRBJ2-4, with 15 bases lining up with TRBD2. Germline CDR1 LGHDT, CDR2 YNNKEL (reference sequence). The CDR3 is made up of 16 amino acids. With 8 bases clipped from V and 3 bases from J, the junction kept 5 bases outside the gene matches. DNA for the CDR3: TGTGCCAGCGAGGGACTAGCGGGGGGATTCAAAAACATTCAGTACTTC. This codes for CASEGLAGGFKNIQYF.

The chain combines TRBV11-2 with TRBJ2-2, with 10 bases that match TRBD2. Per germline, CDR1 SGHAT and CDR2 FQNNGV. The CDR3 length is 13 residues. The junction had 1 base not matched to a gene; V was cut back by 8 bases and J by 4 bases. CDR3 sequence: CASLAGVTGELFF. CDR3 bases: TGTGCCAGCCTAGCGGGGGTCACCGGGGAGCTGTTTTTT.